A single sample is the source of the 14 T cell receptor beta chains below, sequenced in a study of cytomegalovirus exposure and HLA in healthy donors. 60 Vbeta and 13 Jbeta primers were used in PCR. Measured with immunoSEQ multiplex PCR; TCRdb has only the in-frame clones, and not every one. The sample lists about 130,000 clones, roughly 82% seen once, with about 13% in the top ten. The sample was PBMCs. These TCRs come from a woman in her thirties or forties in good health and CMV-seropositive.

The DNA of the CDR3 is TGTGCCAGCAGTGAAGAACCTAGCGTGGGAGAGACCCAGTACTTC. This codes for CASSEEPSVGETQYF. This rearrangement joins TRBV2 to TRBJ2-5; a possible D gene is TRBD2 (6 bases). V lost 1 base and J lost 4, with 13 bases in between. CDR1 and CDR2 (germline): SNHLY, FYNNEI. The CDR3 loop spans 15 amino acids.

DNA of the CDR3: TGTGCCAGCAGTGAACGGGGAGGTGGCTATGGCTACACCTTC. As protein: CASSERGGGYGYTF. The V and J genes are TRBV25-1 and TRBJ1-2, with D unresolved. The CDR3 is made up of 14 amino acids. The V end lost 2 bases, the J end lost 4 bases, and 11 bases lay between the germline ends. The germline gives CDR1 MGHDK, CDR2 SYGVNS.

The chain has TRBV2 and TRBJ2-2; 7 bases agree with TRBD2. The CDR3 is 17 residues long. Germline loops: CDR1 SNHLY, CDR2 FYNNEI. The V and J ends lost 2 bases and 5 bases, in that order; junction bases with no gene match: 11. CDR3 DNA sequence: TGTGCCAGCAGTGAAATGTGGGCGGGAGTGGGGACCGGGGAGCTGTTTTTT. Translation gives CASSEMWAGVGTGELFF.

The V call is TRBV2, the J call TRBJ2-3, with 7 bases fitting TRBD2. This CDR3 is 15 amino acids long. Germline values: CDR1 SNHLY, CDR2 FYNNEI. V trimming: 4 bases; J trimming: 5 bases; junction bases outside the gene matches: 9. CDR3 in amino acids: CASSVGQGGRDTQYF. CDR3 nucleotides: TGTGCCAGCAGTGTCGGGCAGGGAGGGAGAGATACGCAGTATTTT.

This CDR3 is CASSMAGRDTEAFF. The CDR3 nucleotides read TGTGCCAGTAGTATGGCAGGGAGGGACACTGAAGCTTTCTTT. The rearrangement uses TRBV19 and TRBJ1-1, with a possible D match to TRBD1 (5 bases). CDR1 and CDR2 from the germline V gene are LNHDA and SQIVND (reference sequence). The length of the CDR3 is 14 residues. The V end lost 3 bases, the J end lost 3 bases, and 11 bases lay between the germline ends.

CDR3 amino acids: CASSWGTGGGDEQFF. The CDR3 nucleotides read TGCGCCAGCAGCTGGGGGACAGGGGGCGGGGATGAGCAGTTCTTC. The chain uses TRBV5-1 and TRBJ2-1; 12 bases are shared with TRBD1. J lost 8 bases, V lost 3 bases, and 6 bases had no gene match. Germline values: CDR1 SGHRS, CDR2 YFSETQ. This CDR3 has 15 residues.

The gene calls are TRBV28 and TRBJ2-2; the match to TRBD2 covers 10 bases. This CDR3 is 14 amino acids long. The V gene's germline CDR1 is MDHEN and CDR2 SYDVKM. Trimming cost V 6 bases and J 7 bases; bases outside gene matches: 5. The CDR3 nucleotides are TGTGCCAGCAGGCGGACTAGCGGTTTCGGGGAGCTGTTTTTT. Translation gives CASRRTSGFGELFF.

This clone was seen a few times. The chain couples TRBV2 to TRBJ1-4; no clear D gene. The ends were cut back, 5 bases at V and 3 bases at J, with 4 bases in the middle. The CDR3 runs 12 residues. Germline values: CDR1 SNHLY, CDR2 FYNNEI. CDR3 nucleotide sequence: TGTGCCAGCAGTTCTTCTAATGAAAAACTGTTTTTT. Its translation is CASSSSNEKLFF.

The J gene is TRBJ2-7, the V gene TRBV4-1, with D perhaps TRBD2 (5 bases). The CDR3 runs to 16 residues. The germline gives CDR1 MGHRA, CDR2 YSYEKL. Trimming stripped 6 bases from V and 2 bases from J, with 20 bases between. CDR3 protein: CASRGSPSGQPYEQYF. CDR3 coding DNA: TGCGCCAGCAGGGGATCCCCGAGCGGCCAACCCTACGAGCAGTACTTC.

This rearrangement joins TRBV6-5 to TRBJ1-1; 8 bases agree with TRBD1. Trimming took 8 bases from V and 0 from J; bases not matched to a gene: 5. From germline, CDR1 is MNHEY and CDR2 SVGAGI. The CDR3 runs 14 residues. CDR3 loop: CASYRTGMNTEAFF. The CDR3 DNA reads TGTGCCAGCTATCGGACAGGGATGAACACTGAAGCTTTCTTT.

This sequence joins TRBV7-9 and TRBJ1-2, with TRBD1 matching 10 bases. There are 14 residues in the CDR3. Germline V gives CDR1 SEHNR, CDR2 FQNEAQ (reference sequence). J was trimmed by 8 bases and V by 6 bases; bases with no gene match: 9. DNA of the CDR3: TGTGCCAGCAGTTTCGACAGGGGGCACTGGGGCTACACCTTC. This sequence encodes CASSFDRGHWGYTF.

This clone is medium-sized by share. The CDR3 reads CATRGTSGDNEQFF. The CDR3 region has the DNA TGTGCCACCAGGGGGACTAGCGGGGACAATGAGCAGTTCTTC. The chain recombines TRBV15 with TRBJ2-1; 13 nucleotides agree with TRBD2. The V gene end was trimmed by 6 bases and the J gene end by 5 bases; junction bases not matched to a gene: 1. The germline V gene encodes CDR1 LNHNV and CDR2 YYDKDF (reference sequence). The CDR3 covers 14 residues.

The chain joins TRBV7-2 to TRBJ2-3; weak D call: TRBD2 (6 bases). The CDR3 is 14 residues long. CDR1 and CDR2 (germline): SGHTA, FQGNSA. Deletions cut 4 bases from V and 2 bases from J, with 10 bases between. CDR3 nucleotide sequence: TGTGCCAGCAGCTCGGAGGGACTCACAGATACGCAGTATTTT. Its protein product is CASSSEGLTDTQYF.

The V and J genes are TRBV7-9 and TRBJ2-3; 13 nucleotides line up with TRBD2. This CDR3 comprises 15 residues. The germline V gene has CDR1 SEHNR and CDR2 FQNEAQ (reference sequence). The trim removed 3 bases at V and 4 bases at J, leaving 1 base unmatched. This CDR3 is CASSFTSGRADTQYF. The CDR3 coding sequence is TGTGCCAGCAGCTTCACTAGCGGGAGGGCAGATACGCAGTATTTT.